Listed below are T cell receptor beta chains from one sample, sequenced in a study of CD8+ T cells in alopecia areata. The data were produced by immunoSEQ multiplex PCR, yet TCRdb's version contains in-frame clones alone and is incomplete. The repertoire holds about 130,000 clones, approximately 48% seen once, with 18% in the top ten. The material sequenced was CD8+ T cells sorted from blood, taken at week 0. The receptors here all came from a human donor with alopecia areata. CDR3s leave out the opening cysteine and the closing phenylalanine or tryptophan. The size of a clone is reported for some rows only, either as once, few or many, or as a class for expanded clones.

v_gene	abundance	j_gene	CDR3aa
TRBV5-4	few	TRBJ1-1	ASSWVGALNTEAF
TRBV27	NA	TRBJ2-4	ASSPGQAGIQY
TRBV27	NA	TRBJ2-3	ASKAGTGRDTQY
TRBV27	NA	TRBJ1-1	ASSLVGSTEAF
TRBV2	NA	TRBJ2-7	ASRDKDSYEQY
TRBV30	few	TRBJ1-1	AWTIIQGGGSEAF
TRBV6-5	NA	TRBJ2-5	ASSYSFHRAGETQY
TRBV6-4	NA	TRBJ2-2	ASSRLAGGNTGELF
TRBV12-5	few	TRBJ2-3	ASGLGDRAADTQY
TRBV27	NA	TRBJ2-7	ASLGQGDSYEQY
TRBV29-1	NA	TRBJ1-2	SVEDQAGQISNGYT
TRBV5-6	NA	TRBJ2-1	ASSLWAERHGQF
TRBV6-5	NA	TRBJ2-5	ASSYSDNQETQY
TRBV19	NA	TRBJ1-5	ASRTGVNQPQH
TRBV7-9	few	TRBJ1-1	ASSLGDLEAF
TRBV30	NA	TRBJ2-2	AWDRGSPQELF
TRBV9	NA	TRBJ2-3	ASSVARGGNADTQY
TRBV5-1	NA	TRBJ2-7	ASSLEAAYSYEQY
TRBV6-4	many	TRBJ2-1	ASSVTSYNEQF
TRBV5-6	few	TRBJ2-7	ASSLRESGAYEQY
TRBV6-5	few	TRBJ2-5	ASSSDQETQY
TRBV13	NA	TRBJ1-4	ASSRGEVGLANEKLF
TRBV29-1	few	TRBJ2-7	SVEGVIPSYEQY
TRBV5-6	NA	TRBJ2-3	ASSLATSERADTQY
TRBV27	NA	TRBJ2-7	ASSYGYEQY
TRBV7-9	few	TRBJ1-2	ASSPPGTATYGYT
TRBV7-9	few	TRBJ2-1	ASSAPRTSGGLYNEQF
TRBV4-1	NA	TRBJ2-6	ASSQLIQTSGANVLT
TRBV19	NA	TRBJ2-6	ASQVEGGSGANVLT
TRBV7-8	NA	TRBJ2-5	ASSFNRVSQETQY
TRBV11-2	many	TRBJ2-7	ASSRLWEQY
TRBV2	NA	TRBJ2-1	ASSEAAPGQASGEQF
TRBV7-2	few	TRBJ1-2	ASSLGGNYGYT
TRBV6-5	NA	TRBJ2-5	ASGLAGGQETQY
TRBV2	few	TRBJ1-2	ASSPRGWGYT
TRBV29-1	NA	TRBJ1-1	SVWNTEAF
TRBV23-1	NA	TRBJ1-3	ASSPLFRDSGNTIY
TRBV2	NA	TRBJ2-5	ASSGNDHQETQY
TRBV6-5	few	TRBJ1-2	ASRNGEVGGYT
TRBV9	NA	TRBJ2-7	ASSGGERPAYEQY
TRBV6-5	NA	TRBJ1-6	ASRVGAGRSPLH
TRBV5-1	NA	TRBJ1-5	ASSLGTGGNQPQH
TRBV11-2	few	TRBJ2-7	ASSDRDDEQY
TRBV9	NA	TRBJ1-1	ASSVASEGADTEAF
TRBV7-9	NA	TRBJ1-2	ASSSPPDGYT
TRBV6-5	few	TRBJ2-7	ASSNRDLEQY
TRBV7-8	NA	TRBJ2-5	ASSPLLGGQETQY
TRBV4-3	NA	TRBJ2-3	ASSQDLGGLRDTQY
TRBV15	NA	TRBJ2-1	ATSRLRSGEQF
TRBV30	NA	TRBJ1-1	AWSVVNTEAF
TRBV5-4	NA	TRBJ1-1	ASSLESREVAF
TRBV6-5	NA	TRBJ2-3	ASSYSGQGGPDTQY
TRBV27	few	TRBJ1-1	ASSYLGTNTEAF